The subject of this entry is one T cell receptor (beta chain). This CDR3 is also generated by other DNA sequences in the sample. This sample is drawn from a study of blood T cell repertoires in COVID-19. Study information: Sample material is recorded as cDNA or gDNA derived from T cells, B-cell-depleted T cells, or PBMCs.

Trimming took 1 base from V and 5 from J, leaving 12 bases between them. The germline CDR1 and CDR2 sequences are SEHNR and FQNEAQ (reference sequence). The CDR3 sequence is 15 residues long. Data came from immunoSEQ multiplex PCR; TCRdb stores just in-frame clones and leaves some out. Here the sample spans over 150,000 clones, 80% to 90% being singletons. The chain carries TRBV7-9 and TRBJ2-1; tentative D call: TRBD1 (5 bases). This TCR was recovered from a man aged 18 to 29 who had recovered from COVID-19. Sequences were obtained from peripheral blood. The CDR3 here is CASSLGSGRDNEQFF. The CDR3 coding sequence is TGTGCCAGCAGCTTAGGGTCAGGGCGAGACAATGAGCAGTTCTTC.